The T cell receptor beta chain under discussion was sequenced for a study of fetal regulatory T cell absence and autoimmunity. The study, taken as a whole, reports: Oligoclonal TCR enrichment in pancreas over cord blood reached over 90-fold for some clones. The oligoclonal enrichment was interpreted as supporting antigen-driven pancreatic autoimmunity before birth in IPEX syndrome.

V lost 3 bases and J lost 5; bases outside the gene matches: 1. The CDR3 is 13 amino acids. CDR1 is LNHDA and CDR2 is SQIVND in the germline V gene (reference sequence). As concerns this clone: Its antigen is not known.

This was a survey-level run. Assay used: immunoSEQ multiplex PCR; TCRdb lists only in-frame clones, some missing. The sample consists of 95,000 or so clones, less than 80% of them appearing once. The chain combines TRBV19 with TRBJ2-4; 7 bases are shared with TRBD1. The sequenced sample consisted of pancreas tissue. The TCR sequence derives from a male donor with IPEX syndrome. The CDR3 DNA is TGTGCCAGTAGTATCCAGGGGGAAAACATTCAGTACTTC. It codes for CASSIQGENIQYF.